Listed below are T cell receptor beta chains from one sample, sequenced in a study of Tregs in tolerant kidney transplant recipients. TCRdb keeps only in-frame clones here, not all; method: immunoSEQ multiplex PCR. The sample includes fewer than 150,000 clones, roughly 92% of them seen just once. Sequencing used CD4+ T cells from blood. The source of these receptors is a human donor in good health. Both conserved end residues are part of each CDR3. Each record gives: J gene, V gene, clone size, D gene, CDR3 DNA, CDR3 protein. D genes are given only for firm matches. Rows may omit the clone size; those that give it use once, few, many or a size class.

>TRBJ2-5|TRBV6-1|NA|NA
TGTGCCAGCACCACCCCAAGGATCGGAGAGACCCAGTACTTC
CASTTPRIGETQYF
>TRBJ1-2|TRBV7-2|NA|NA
TGTGCCAGCAGCTTAGGCGGGCCTTATGGCTACACCTTC
CASSLGGPYGYTF
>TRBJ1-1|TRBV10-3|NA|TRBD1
TGTGCCGCTGGACAGGGAATAAACACTGAAGCTTTCTTT
CAAGQGINTEAFF
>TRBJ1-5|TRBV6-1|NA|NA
TGTGCCAGCAGTGAATGGGACGGCCTCAATCAGCCCCAGCATTTT
CASSEWDGLNQPQHF
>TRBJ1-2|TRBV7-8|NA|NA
TGTGCCAGCAGCTTAGAGCAGGGAAGTCACTATGGCTACACCTTC
CASSLEQGSHYGYTF
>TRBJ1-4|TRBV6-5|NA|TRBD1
TGTGCCAGCACCCGGACAGGGGGCTTTGAAAAACTGTTTTTT
CASTRTGGFEKLFF
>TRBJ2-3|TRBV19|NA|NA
TGTGCCAGTAGTACCCGGGGGGCGATGGATACGCAGTATTTT
CASSTRGAMDTQYF
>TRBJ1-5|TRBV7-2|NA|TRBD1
TGTGCCAGCAGCTTATTCGGCAGGGGGCAGGGTCAGCCCCAGCATTTT
CASSLFGRGQGQPQHF
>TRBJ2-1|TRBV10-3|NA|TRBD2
TGTGCCATCAGTGAGTCTAGCGGGGCATGGGAGCAGTTCTTC
CAISESSGAWEQFF
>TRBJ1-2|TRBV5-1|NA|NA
TGCGCCAGCAGCTTGGGACCCCAGAACGGTGGCTACACCTTC
CASSLGPQNGGYTF
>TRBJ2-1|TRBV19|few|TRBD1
TGTGCCACGACAGGGGTCATTGGGAATGAGCAGTTCTTC
CATTGVIGNEQFF
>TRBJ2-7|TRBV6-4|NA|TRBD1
TGTGCCAGCAGTAAAGCGGGGGGACAGGGGGTTTACGAGCAGTACTTC
CASSKAGGQGVYEQYF
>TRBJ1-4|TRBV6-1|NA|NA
TGTGCCAGCAGCAGCGGGGGTCCAACTAATGAAAAACTGTTTTTT
CASSSGGPTNEKLFF
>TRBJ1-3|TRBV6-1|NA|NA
TGTGCCAGCAGTGTGGCGGTATCTGGAAACACCATATATTTT
CASSVAVSGNTIYF
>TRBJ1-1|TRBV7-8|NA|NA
TGTGCCAGCAGCTTCTGGGGGCATGGCACTGAAGCTTTCTTT
CASSFWGHGTEAFF
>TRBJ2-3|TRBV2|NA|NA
TGTGCCAGCAGTGTCCAGGGGTTAGTCCCCACAGATACGCAGTATTTT
CASSVQGLVPTDTQYF
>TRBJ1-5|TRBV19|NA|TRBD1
TGTGCCAGTAGTATAGCCTTCGACAGGGGCAATCAGCCCCAGCATTTT
CASSIAFDRGNQPQHF
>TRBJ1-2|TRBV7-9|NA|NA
TGTGCCAGCAGTAATAAAGGCGCGGGAGGGGGTTATGGCTACACCTTC
CASSNKGAGGGYGYTF
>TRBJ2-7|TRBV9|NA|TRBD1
TGTGCCAGCAGCCCGGGACAGGCAGGCTACGAGCAGTACTTC
CASSPGQAGYEQYF
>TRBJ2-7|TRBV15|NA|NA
TGTGCCACCAGCAGAGAAACCAGGGCCCCTCCCTACGAGCAGTACTTC
CATSRETRAPPYEQYF
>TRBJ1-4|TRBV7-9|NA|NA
TGTGCCAGCAGCTTAGTAACAGGGCACAGGAGTGGTGAAAAACTGTTTTTT
CASSLVTGHRSGEKLFF
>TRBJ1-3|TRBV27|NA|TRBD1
TGTGCCAGCAGTCCTTACCAGGGGGTCCGCAACACCATATATTTT
CASSPYQGVRNTIYF
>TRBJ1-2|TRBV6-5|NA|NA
TGTGCCAGCAGTTCGCAGGAGAACTATGGCTACACCTTC
CASSSQENYGYTF
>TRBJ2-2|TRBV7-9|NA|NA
TGTGCCAGCAGTTTCAGGGGCCTGAACACCGGGGAGCTGTTTTTT
CASSFRGLNTGELFF
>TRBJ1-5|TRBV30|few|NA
TGTGCCTGGAGTCTCGCGAGCAATCAGCCCCAGCATTTT
CAWSLASNQPQHF
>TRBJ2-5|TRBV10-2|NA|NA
TGCGCCAGCAGTGAGCAGGATCGGGACATCGGAGAGACCCAGTACTTC
CASSEQDRDIGETQYF
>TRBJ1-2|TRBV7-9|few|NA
TGTGCCAGCAGCCTTTGGACAGCTCGAGCTAACTATGGCTACACCTTC
CASSLWTARANYGYTF
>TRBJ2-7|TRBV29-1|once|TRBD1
TGCAGCGTAAAAGCCCCGTCCCGGACAGGGGCACCCGAGCAGTACTTC
CSVKAPSRTGAPEQYF
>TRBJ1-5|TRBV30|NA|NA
TGTGCCTGGAGCGACACGGTGGGCAGGGGCGATCAGCCCCAGCATTTT
CAWSDTVGRGDQPQHF
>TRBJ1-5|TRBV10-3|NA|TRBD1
TGTGCCATCAGTCCGACAGGGGGCCTCCGCAATCAGCCCCAGCATTTT
CAISPTGGLRNQPQHF
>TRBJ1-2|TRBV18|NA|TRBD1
TGTGCCAGCTCGCATTCCCCGGGACAGGGGGTTGAAGGCTACACCTTC
CASSHSPGQGVEGYTF
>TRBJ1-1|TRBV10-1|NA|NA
TGCGCCACCACGGCTGGAATGAACACTGAAGCTTTCTTT
CATTAGMNTEAFF
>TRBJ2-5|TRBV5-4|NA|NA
TGTGCCAGCAGCTGGGATAGCCGGTACCAAGAGACCCAGTACTTC
CASSWDSRYQETQYF
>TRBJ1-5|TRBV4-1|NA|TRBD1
TGCGCCAGCAGCCAAGATTTTGGCGGGACAGGGTTCCATAGCAATCAGCCCCAGCATTTT
CASSQDFGGTGFHSNQPQHF
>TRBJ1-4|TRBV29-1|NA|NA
TGCAGCGTTCGGACGGGGAGTAATGAAAAACTGTTTTTT
CSVRTGSNEKLFF
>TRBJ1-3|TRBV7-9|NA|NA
TGTGCCAGCAGCTTAGGCGCAGGGGATACCTCTGGAAACACCATATATTTT
CASSLGAGDTSGNTIYF
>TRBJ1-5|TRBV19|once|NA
TGTGCCAGTAGTATTCCAGGGACTCAGCCCCAGCATTTT
CASSIPGTQPQHF
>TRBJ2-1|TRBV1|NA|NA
TGCACCAGCAGCCAAGATCACAGGCGGATCTACAATGAGCAGTTCTTC
CTSSQDHRRIYNEQFF
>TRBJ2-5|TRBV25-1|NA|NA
TGTGCCAGCAGTCGAGCGTATCGGGGGCGGGAAGAGACCCAGTACTTC
CASSRAYRGREETQYF
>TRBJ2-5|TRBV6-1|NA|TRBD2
TGTGCCAGCAGTGGACTAGCGGGAGGGTGGGAGACCCAGTACTTC
CASSGLAGGWETQYF
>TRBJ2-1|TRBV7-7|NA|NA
TGTGCTAGCAGCACGCTACGACAAGTCTCCTACAATGAGCAGTTCTTC
CASSTLRQVSYNEQFF
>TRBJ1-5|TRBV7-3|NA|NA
TGTGCCAGCAGTAGGGGTCACAGGGGCAATCAGCCCCAGCATTTT
CASSRGHRGNQPQHF
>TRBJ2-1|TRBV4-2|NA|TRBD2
TGTGCCAGCAGCCAAGATATGGGACTAGCGGGTACTAATGAGCAGTTCTTC
CASSQDMGLAGTNEQFF
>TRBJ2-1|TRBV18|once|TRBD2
TGTGCCAGCTCACCGACTAGCGGGAGTGTGGAGTTCTTC
CASSPTSGSVEFF
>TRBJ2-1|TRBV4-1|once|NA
TGCGCCAGCAGCCAGGAGACAGATTACAATGAGCAGTTCTTC
CASSQETDYNEQFF
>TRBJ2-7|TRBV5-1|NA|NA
TGCGCCAGCAGCCGTGTGGTTGGAGGGGTCTACGAGCAGTACTTC
CASSRVVGGVYEQYF
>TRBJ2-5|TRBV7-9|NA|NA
TGTGCCAGCAGCTCACTTTGGGCAGAAGAGACCCAGTACTTC
CASSSLWAEETQYF
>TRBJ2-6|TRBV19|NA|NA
TGTGCCAGCAGCGTTCATAGCTCTGGGGCCAACGTCCTGACTTTC
CASSVHSSGANVLTF
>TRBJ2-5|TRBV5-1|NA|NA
TGCGCCAGCAGCTTAGGATTCGAAGAGACCCAGTACTTC
CASSLGFEETQYF
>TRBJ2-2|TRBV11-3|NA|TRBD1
TGTGCCAGCAGCTTAGCCCTGACAGGGGGCTACACCGGGGAGCTGTTTTTT
CASSLALTGGYTGELFF
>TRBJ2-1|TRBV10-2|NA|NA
TGCGCCAGCAGTGAGAGCGGGTGGTTCGCCTACAATGAGCAGTTCTTC
CASSESGWFAYNEQFF
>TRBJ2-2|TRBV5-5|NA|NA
TGTGCCAGCAGCTTGCTGGCCGGAGTTTCCGGGGAGCTGTTTTTT
CASSLLAGVSGELFF
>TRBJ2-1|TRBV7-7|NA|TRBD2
TGTGCTAGCAGTTCCCTAGCGGGGGCCTCCTACAATGAGCAGTTCTTC
CASSSLAGASYNEQFF